One T cell receptor beta chain is described in this entry. The data were obtained in a study of blood T cell repertoires in COVID-19. Study-wide background: Donors in the United States, Italy and Spain gave samples during acute or convalescent COVID-19. The cDNA or gDNA used as material had been derived from T cells, B-cell-depleted T cells, or PBMCs.

Generated by immunoSEQ multiplex PCR, the TCRdb table keeps only in-frame clones and is missing some. The repertoire includes 300,000 to 350,000 clones, around 86% of them detected once, and around 4.5% sits in the top ten. Enrollees, about 18 to 90 years old, lived in fewer than 25 US areas. Donors were grouped by their self-reported clinical history. The sample comprised PBMCs or T cells enriched from blood (not recorded which). This sequence was found in a woman aged 40 to 55 with acute COVID-19.

CDR3 protein: CASSVNYRENGNQPQHF. In DNA form, the CDR3 reads TGTGCCAGCAGCGTCAACTACAGGGAAAATGGCAATCAGCCCCAGCATTTT. The V and J genes are TRBV9 and TRBJ1-5, with TRBD1 as a possible D gene (6 bases). Trimming removed 2 bases from V and 2 bases from J, with 17 bases in between. Germline CDR1 reads SGDLS; CDR2 reads YYNGEE. The CDR3 consists of 17 residues.